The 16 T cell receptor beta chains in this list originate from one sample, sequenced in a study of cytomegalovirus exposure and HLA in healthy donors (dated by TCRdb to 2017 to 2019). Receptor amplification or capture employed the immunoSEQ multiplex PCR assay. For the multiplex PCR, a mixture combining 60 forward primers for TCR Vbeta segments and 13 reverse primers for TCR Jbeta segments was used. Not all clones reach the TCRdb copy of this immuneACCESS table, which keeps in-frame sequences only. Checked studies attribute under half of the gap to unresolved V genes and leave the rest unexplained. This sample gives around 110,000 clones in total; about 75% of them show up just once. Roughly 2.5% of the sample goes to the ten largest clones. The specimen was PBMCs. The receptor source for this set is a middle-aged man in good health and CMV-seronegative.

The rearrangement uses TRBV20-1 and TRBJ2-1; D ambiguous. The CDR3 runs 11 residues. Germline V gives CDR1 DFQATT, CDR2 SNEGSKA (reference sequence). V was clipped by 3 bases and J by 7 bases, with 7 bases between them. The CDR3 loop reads CSARARNEQFF. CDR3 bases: TGCAGTGCTAGGGCCAGGAATGAGCAGTTCTTC.

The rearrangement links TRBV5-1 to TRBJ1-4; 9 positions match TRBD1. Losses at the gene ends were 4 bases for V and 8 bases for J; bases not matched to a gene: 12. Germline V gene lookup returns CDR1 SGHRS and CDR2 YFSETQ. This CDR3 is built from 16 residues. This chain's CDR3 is CASSTSPGQGGEKLFF. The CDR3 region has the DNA TGCGCCAGCAGCACTTCACCGGGACAGGGTGGGGAAAAACTGTTTTTT.

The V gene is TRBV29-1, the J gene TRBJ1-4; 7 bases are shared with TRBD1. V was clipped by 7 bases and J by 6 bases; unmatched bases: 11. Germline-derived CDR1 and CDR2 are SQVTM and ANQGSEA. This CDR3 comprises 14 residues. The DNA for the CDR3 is TGCAGCGCTATAACCAGGGACAGCCATGAAAAACTGTTTTTT. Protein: CSAITRDSHEKLFF.

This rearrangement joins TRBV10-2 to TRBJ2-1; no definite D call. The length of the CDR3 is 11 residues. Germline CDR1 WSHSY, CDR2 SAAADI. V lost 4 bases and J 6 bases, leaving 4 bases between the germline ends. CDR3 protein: CASSAVNEQFF. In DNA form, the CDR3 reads TGCGCCAGCAGTGCTGTCAATGAGCAGTTCTTC.

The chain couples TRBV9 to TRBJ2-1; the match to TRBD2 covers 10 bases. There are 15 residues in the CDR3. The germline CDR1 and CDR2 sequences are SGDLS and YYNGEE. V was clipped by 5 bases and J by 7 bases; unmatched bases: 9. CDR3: CASSLSGGAANEQFF. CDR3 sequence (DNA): TGTGCCAGCAGTCTCAGCGGGGGGGCCGCTAATGAGCAGTTCTTC.

The CDR3 protein is CASSQVGAYEQYF. In DNA, the CDR3 is TGCGCCAGCAGCCAAGTAGGAGCCTACGAGCAGTACTTC. The rearrangement joins TRBV4-1 to TRBJ2-5, with unresolved D. The end of the DNA fits TRBJ2-7 better, so the J call may be wrong. Germline V gene data show CDR1 as MGHRA and CDR2 as YSYEKL. This CDR3 spans 13 amino acids.

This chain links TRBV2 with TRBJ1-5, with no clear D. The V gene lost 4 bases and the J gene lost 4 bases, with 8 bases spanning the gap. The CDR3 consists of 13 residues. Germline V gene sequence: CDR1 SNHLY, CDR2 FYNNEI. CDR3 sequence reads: CASSGPDNQPQHF. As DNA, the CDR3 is TGTGCCAGCAGTGGGCCAGATAATCAGCCCCAGCATTTT.

CDR3 DNA sequence: TGCGCCAGCAGCTTGGTTTTGGACAGGGGCAACTACGAGCAGTACTTC. It codes for CASSLVLDRGNYEQYF. This rearrangement joins TRBV5-1 to TRBJ2-7; 9 nucleotides line up with TRBD1. Germline V gene sequence: CDR1 SGHRS, CDR2 YFSETQ. Trimming took 0 bases from V and 3 from J; bases not matched to a gene: 7. This CDR3 has 16 amino acids.

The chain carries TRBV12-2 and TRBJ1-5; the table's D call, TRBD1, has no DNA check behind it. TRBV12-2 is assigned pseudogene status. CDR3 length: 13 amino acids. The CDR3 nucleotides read TGTGCAAGTCGCTTAGCGCAGGGACAGCCCCAGCATTTT. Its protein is CASRLAQGQPQHF.

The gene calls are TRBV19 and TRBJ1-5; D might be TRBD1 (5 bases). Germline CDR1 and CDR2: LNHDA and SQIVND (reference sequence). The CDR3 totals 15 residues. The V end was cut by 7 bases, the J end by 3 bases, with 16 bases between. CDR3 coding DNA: TGTGCCAGTAAGACTGGGGCGGGGATCAATCAGCCCCAGCATTTT. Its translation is CASKTGAGINQPQHF. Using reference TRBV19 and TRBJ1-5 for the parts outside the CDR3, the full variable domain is DGGITQSPKYLFRKEGQNVTLSCEQNLNHDAMYWYRQDPGQGLRLIYYSQIVNDFQKGDIAEGYSVSREKKESFPLTVTSAQKNPTAFYLCASKTGAGINQPQHFGDGTRLSIL.

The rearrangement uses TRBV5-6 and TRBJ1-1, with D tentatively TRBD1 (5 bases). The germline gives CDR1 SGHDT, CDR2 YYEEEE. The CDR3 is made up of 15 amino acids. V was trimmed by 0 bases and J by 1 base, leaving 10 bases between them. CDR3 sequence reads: CASSLADRTNTEAFF. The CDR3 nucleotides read TGTGCCAGCAGCTTGGCCGACAGAACGAACACTGAAGCTTTCTTT.

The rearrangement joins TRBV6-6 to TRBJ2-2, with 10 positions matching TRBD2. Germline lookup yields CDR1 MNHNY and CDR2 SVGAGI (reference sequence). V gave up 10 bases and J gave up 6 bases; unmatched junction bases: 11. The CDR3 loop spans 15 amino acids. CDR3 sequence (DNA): TGTGCCACCCGAGGGCTAGCGGGGGACGCCGGGGAGCTGTTTTTT. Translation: CATRGLAGDAGELFF.

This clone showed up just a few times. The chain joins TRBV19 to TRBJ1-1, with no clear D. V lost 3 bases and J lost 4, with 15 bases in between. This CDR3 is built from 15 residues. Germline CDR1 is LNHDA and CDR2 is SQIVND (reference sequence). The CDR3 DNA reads TGTGCCAGTAGTATTAGTGGGGATGGAGGCACTGAAGCTTTCTTT. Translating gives CASSISGDGGTEAFF. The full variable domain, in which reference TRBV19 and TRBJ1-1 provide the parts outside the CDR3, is DGGITQSPKYLFRKEGQNVTLSCEQNLNHDAMYWYRQDPGQGLRLIYYSQIVNDFQKGDIAEGYSVSREKKESFPLTVTSAQKNPTAFYLCASSISGDGGTEAFFGQGTRLTVV.

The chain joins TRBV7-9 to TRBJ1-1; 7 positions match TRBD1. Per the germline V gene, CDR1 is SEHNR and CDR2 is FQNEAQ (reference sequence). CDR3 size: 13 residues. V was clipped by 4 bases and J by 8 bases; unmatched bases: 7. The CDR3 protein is CASSYSRDREAFF. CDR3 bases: TGTGCCAGCAGCTACAGCCGGGACAGAGAAGCTTTCTTT. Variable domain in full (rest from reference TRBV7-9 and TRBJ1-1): DTGVSQNPRHKITKRGQNVTFRCDPISEHNRLYWYRQTLGQGPEFLTYFQNEAQLEKSRLLSDRFSAERPKGSFSTLEIQRTEQGDSAMYLCASSYSRDREAFFGQGTRLTVV.

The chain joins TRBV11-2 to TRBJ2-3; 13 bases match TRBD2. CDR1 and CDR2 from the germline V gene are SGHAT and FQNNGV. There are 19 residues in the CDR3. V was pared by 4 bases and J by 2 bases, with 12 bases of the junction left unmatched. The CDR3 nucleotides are TGTGCCAGCAGCTCAGGACTAGCGGGGGCCTTAACGTACACAGATACGCAGTATTTT. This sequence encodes CASSSGLAGALTYTDTQYF. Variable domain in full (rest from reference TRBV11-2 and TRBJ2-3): EAGVAQSPRYKIIEKRQSVAFWCNPISGHATLYWYQQILGQGPKLLIQFQNNGVVDDSQLPKDRFSAERLKGVDSTLKIQPAKLEDSAVYLCASSSGLAGALTYTDTQYFGPGTRLTVL.

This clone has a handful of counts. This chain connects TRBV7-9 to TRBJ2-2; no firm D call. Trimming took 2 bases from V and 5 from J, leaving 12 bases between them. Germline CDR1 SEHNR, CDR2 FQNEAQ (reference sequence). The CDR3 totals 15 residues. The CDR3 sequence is CASSLLATPTGELFF. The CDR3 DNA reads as TGTGCCAGCAGCTTATTGGCGACACCAACCGGGGAGCTGTTTTTT.